This TCR beta chain was observed in a study of blood T cell repertoires in COVID-19. Study in general: COVID-19 samples, acute and convalescent, were from the United States, Italy and Spain. In each case, the material was cDNA or gDNA derived from T cells, B-cell-depleted T cells, or PBMCs.

Assay used: immunoSEQ multiplex PCR; TCRdb lists only in-frame clones, some missing. The profile covers approximately 390,000 clones, with 87% appearing a single time and approximately 2.5% taken by the ten largest. The CDR3 is 13 amino acids. V dropped 5 bases and J dropped 2 bases, with 10 bases sitting between them. Germline values: CDR1 GTSNPN, CDR2 SVGIG (reference sequence). The sequence was collected from a woman aged 60-75 years with COVID-19, enrolled during active disease. Sequencing input: peripheral blood. The chain is built from TRBV30 and TRBJ1-5; D gene uncertain. This CDR3 is CAWGVDRNQPQHF. The CDR3 DNA reads TGTGCCTGGGGGGTAGATCGCAATCAGCCCCAGCATTTT. The variable domain in full, with the rest retrieved from reference TRBV30 and TRBJ1-5, is SQTIHQWPATLVQPVGSPLSLECTVEGTSNPNLYWYRQAAGRGLQLLFYSVGIGQISSEVPQNLSASRPQDRQFILSSKKLLLSDSGFYLCAWGVDRNQPQHFGDGTRLSIL.